These T cell receptor beta chains were read from a single sample in a study of brain T cells in children with intractable seizures. Data came from immunoSEQ multiplex PCR; TCRdb stores just in-frame clones and leaves some out. Found here are approximately 330,000 clones, 93% of them singletons; the top ten hold 5.7%. The material sequenced was peripheral blood, taken less than 6 months after surgery. The receptors shown here come from a boy younger than two with tuberous sclerosis and intractable seizures. Each CDR3 is given with its conserved first and last residue. The order of the fields is V gene, D gene, J gene, clone size, CDR3 protein, CDR3 DNA. The D gene is left open where the match is weak. The size field is filled for only some rows; it gives once, few, many or a size class.

V gene: TRBV6-2/TRBV6-3; D gene: TRBD2; J gene: TRBJ2-7; clone size: NA; CDR3 protein: CASSYSPSGSRSYEQYF; CDR3 DNA: TGTGCCAGCAGTTACTCGCCTAGCGGGAGTAGGTCTTACGAGCAGTACTTC
V gene: TRBV12-3/TRBV12-4; D gene: NA; J gene: TRBJ1-1; clone size: NA; CDR3 protein: CATQGGLGTEAFF; CDR3 DNA: TGTGCCACGCAGGGAGGGTTAGGCACTGAAGCTTTCTTT
V gene: TRBV4-1; D gene: TRBD2; J gene: TRBJ2-7; clone size: NA; CDR3 protein: CASSQEAGLAVAYEQYF; CDR3 DNA: TGCGCCAGCAGCCAAGAAGCTGGACTAGCGGTCGCCTACGAGCAGTACTTC
V gene: TRBV6-5; D gene: NA; J gene: TRBJ1-2; clone size: NA; CDR3 protein: CATEVGYGYTF; CDR3 DNA: TGTGCCACGGAAGTGGGCTATGGCTACACCTTC
V gene: TRBV10-2; D gene: NA; J gene: TRBJ2-7; clone size: NA; CDR3 protein: CASSDRVPYEQYF; CDR3 DNA: TGCGCCAGCAGTGATAGGGTTCCCTACGAGCAGTACTTC
V gene: TRBV2; D gene: NA; J gene: TRBJ2-3; clone size: NA; CDR3 protein: CASRPPGDLPTDTQYF; CDR3 DNA: TGTGCCAGCCGACCACCGGGGGACCTACCCACAGATACGCAGTATTTT
V gene: TRBV12-3/TRBV12-4; D gene: TRBD1; J gene: TRBJ1-2; clone size: NA; CDR3 protein: CASSLNRGDGYTF; CDR3 DNA: TGTGCCAGCAGTTTGAACAGGGGGGATGGCTACACCTTC
V gene: TRBV14; D gene: TRBD1; J gene: TRBJ1-2; clone size: NA; CDR3 protein: CASSRITGARYGYTF; CDR3 DNA: TGTGCCAGCAGCCGTATTACAGGGGCGCGCTATGGCTACACCTTC
V gene: TRBV5-1; D gene: TRBD1; J gene: TRBJ2-7; clone size: NA; CDR3 protein: CASSLYSGTGAYEQYF; CDR3 DNA: TGCGCCAGCAGCTTATACTCCGGGACAGGGGCCTACGAGCAGTACTTC
V gene: TRBV27; D gene: NA; J gene: TRBJ1-5; clone size: NA; CDR3 protein: CASSPSMSGNQPQHF; CDR3 DNA: TGTGCCAGCAGTCCCTCCATGTCAGGCAATCAGCCCCAGCATTTT
V gene: TRBV3-1/TRBV3-2; D gene: TRBD1; J gene: TRBJ1-5; clone size: NA; CDR3 protein: CASSQTTGNSNQPQHF; CDR3 DNA: TGTGCCAGCAGCCAGACGACAGGGAATAGCAATCAGCCCCAGCATTTT
V gene: TRBV2; D gene: TRBD1; J gene: TRBJ1-5; clone size: once; CDR3 protein: CASSGDRWVYGNQPQHF; CDR3 DNA: TGTGCCAGCAGTGGGGACAGGTGGGTTTATGGCAATCAGCCCCAGCATTTT
V gene: TRBV4-1; D gene: NA; J gene: TRBJ2-1; clone size: NA; CDR3 protein: CASSQVLGRGYNEQFF; CDR3 DNA: TGCGCCAGCAGCCAAGTCCTGGGAAGGGGGTACAATGAGCAGTTCTTC
V gene: TRBV6-5; D gene: NA; J gene: TRBJ1-1; clone size: NA; CDR3 protein: CASSYGLVPNTEAFF; CDR3 DNA: TGTGCCAGCAGTTACGGGCTAGTACCGAACACTGAAGCTTTCTTT
V gene: TRBV15; D gene: NA; J gene: TRBJ1-1; clone size: NA; CDR3 protein: CATSRVGTEAFF; CDR3 DNA: TGTGCCACCAGCAGAGTGGGGACAGAAGCTTTCTTT
V gene: TRBV20-1; D gene: TRBD2; J gene: TRBJ2-1; clone size: NA; CDR3 protein: CSASTLAGLKNYNEQFF; CDR3 DNA: TGCAGTGCTAGTACCCTAGCGGGGTTAAAAAATTACAATGAGCAGTTCTTC
V gene: TRBV12-3/TRBV12-4; D gene: NA; J gene: TRBJ1-2; clone size: once; CDR3 protein: CASSSWGGYGYTF; CDR3 DNA: TGTGCCAGCAGCTCCTGGGGTGGGTATGGCTACACCTTC
V gene: TRBV25-1; D gene: NA; J gene: TRBJ2-1; clone size: NA; CDR3 protein: CASSEYQGAGSEQFF; CDR3 DNA: TGTGCCAGCAGTGAATATCAGGGCGCGGGTAGTGAGCAGTTCTTC
V gene: TRBV28; D gene: NA; J gene: TRBJ1-1; clone size: NA; CDR3 protein: CASRISGSAEAFF; CDR3 DNA: TGTGCCAGCAGGATAAGTGGATCAGCTGAAGCTTTCTTT
V gene: TRBV28; D gene: NA; J gene: TRBJ2-5; clone size: once; CDR3 protein: CASSFMADQETQYF; CDR3 DNA: TGTGCCAGCAGTTTTATGGCAGACCAAGAGACCCAGTACTTC
V gene: TRBV15; D gene: TRBD1; J gene: TRBJ1-1; clone size: NA; CDR3 protein: CATSTEQGAANTEAFF; CDR3 DNA: TGTGCCACCAGCACCGAACAGGGGGCGGCGAACACTGAAGCTTTCTTT
V gene: TRBV24-1; D gene: NA; J gene: TRBJ2-1; clone size: NA; CDR3 protein: CATSDAWGQGRTDSNNEQFF; CDR3 DNA: TGTGCCACCAGTGATGCGTGGGGTCAGGGGCGGACGGACTCAAACAATGAGCAGTTCTTC
V gene: TRBV6-4; D gene: NA; J gene: TRBJ2-7; clone size: NA; CDR3 protein: CASFRSYEQYF; CDR3 DNA: TGTGCCAGCTTTCGCTCCTACGAGCAGTACTTC
V gene: TRBV6-1; D gene: NA; J gene: TRBJ2-5; clone size: NA; CDR3 protein: CASSEVVGEETQYF; CDR3 DNA: TGTGCCAGCAGTGAAGTAGTTGGCGAAGAGACCCAGTACTTC
V gene: TRBV10-3; D gene: TRBD2; J gene: TRBJ2-1; clone size: NA; CDR3 protein: CAISLPASGGYSYNEQFF; CDR3 DNA: TGTGCCATCAGCCTCCCGGCTAGCGGGGGGTACTCCTACAATGAGCAGTTCTTC
V gene: TRBV5-4; D gene: NA; J gene: TRBJ2-2; clone size: few; CDR3 protein: CASSLVGGGTGELFF; CDR3 DNA: TGTGCCAGCAGCTTGGTGGGAGGGGGCACCGGGGAGCTGTTTTTT
V gene: TRBV10-3; D gene: NA; J gene: TRBJ2-1; clone size: NA; CDR3 protein: CAISKVYNEQFF; CDR3 DNA: TGTGCCATCAGTAAAGTCTACAATGAGCAGTTCTTC
V gene: TRBV5-3; D gene: NA; J gene: TRBJ1-5; clone size: NA; CDR3 protein: CARSLEGDGSNQPQHF; CDR3 DNA: TGTGCCAGAAGCTTGGAGGGGGACGGGAGCAATCAGCCCCAGCATTTT
V gene: TRBV9; D gene: NA; J gene: TRBJ1-1; clone size: NA; CDR3 protein: CASSVAWETEAFF; CDR3 DNA: TGTGCCAGCAGCGTAGCTTGGGAAACTGAAGCTTTCTTT
V gene: TRBV20-1; D gene: NA; J gene: TRBJ1-1; clone size: once; CDR3 protein: CSAGGEAFF; CDR3 DNA: TGCAGTGCTGGCGGGGAAGCTTTCTTT
V gene: TRBV27; D gene: TRBD2; J gene: TRBJ2-5; clone size: NA; CDR3 protein: CASSNFKAGTQETQYF; CDR3 DNA: TGTGCCAGCAGTAACTTTAAAGCGGGAACCCAAGAGACCCAGTACTTC
V gene: TRBV12-3/TRBV12-4; D gene: NA; J gene: TRBJ1-1; clone size: NA; CDR3 protein: CASSKTRGTEAFF; CDR3 DNA: TGTGCCAGCAGTAAGACAAGAGGCACTGAAGCTTTCTTT
V gene: TRBV6-1; D gene: TRBD1; J gene: TRBJ2-7; clone size: NA; CDR3 protein: CASSEAQGAGYEQYF; CDR3 DNA: TGTGCCAGCAGTGAAGCGCAGGGGGCGGGCTACGAGCAGTACTTC
V gene: TRBV9; D gene: TRBD1; J gene: TRBJ2-7; clone size: NA; CDR3 protein: CASSARDRAYEQYF; CDR3 DNA: TGTGCCAGCAGCGCCAGGGACAGGGCTTACGAGCAGTACTTC
V gene: TRBV6-4; D gene: NA; J gene: TRBJ2-3; clone size: NA; CDR3 protein: CASSDSSFADTQYF; CDR3 DNA: TGTGCCAGCAGTGACAGTAGCTTCGCAGATACGCAGTATTTT
V gene: TRBV6-4; D gene: TRBD2; J gene: TRBJ2-3; clone size: NA; CDR3 protein: CASRGGGRRVDF; CDR3 DNA: TGTGCCAGCAGAGGAGGCGGGAGAAGGGTAGATTTT
V gene: TRBV15; D gene: NA; J gene: TRBJ2-7; clone size: once; CDR3 protein: CATSREGIVGAYEQYF; CDR3 DNA: TGTGCCACCAGCAGAGAGGGGATCGTAGGGGCCTACGAGCAGTACTTC
V gene: TRBV30; D gene: NA; J gene: TRBJ1-1; clone size: NA; CDR3 protein: CAWSVQTSTFF; CDR3 DNA: TGTGCCTGGAGTGTGCAGACTTCGACTTTCTTT
V gene: TRBV12-5; D gene: TRBD1; J gene: TRBJ2-7; clone size: many; CDR3 protein: CASGRQGDEQYF; CDR3 DNA: TGTGCTAGTGGTCGACAGGGCGACGAGCAGTACTTC
V gene: TRBV19; D gene: NA; J gene: TRBJ2-1; clone size: NA; CDR3 protein: CASNPRGVYNEQFF; CDR3 DNA: TGTGCCAGTAACCCGAGGGGGGTTTACAATGAGCAGTTCTTC
V gene: TRBV7-9; D gene: NA; J gene: TRBJ2-7; clone size: NA; CDR3 protein: CASSPGPTSLYEQYF; CDR3 DNA: TGTGCCAGCAGCCCCGGACCCACCTCTTTATACGAGCAGTACTTC
V gene: TRBV3-1/TRBV3-2; D gene: TRBD1; J gene: TRBJ1-1; clone size: NA; CDR3 protein: CASERSGGAQGDTEAFF; CDR3 DNA: TGTGCCAGCGAGAGGTCAGGGGGCGCCCAGGGGGACACTGAAGCTTTCTTT
V gene: TRBV3-1/TRBV3-2; D gene: NA; J gene: TRBJ2-7; clone size: NA; CDR3 protein: CASSPPGQRDYEQYF; CDR3 DNA: TGTGCCAGCAGCCCCCCCGGGCAGAGAGACTACGAGCAGTACTTC
V gene: TRBV30; D gene: TRBD1; J gene: TRBJ1-2; clone size: NA; CDR3 protein: CAWRGPGQGTNYGYTF; CDR3 DNA: TGTGCCTGGAGGGGCCCGGGACAGGGAACTAACTATGGCTACACCTTC
V gene: TRBV4-1; D gene: TRBD2; J gene: TRBJ2-4; clone size: NA; CDR3 protein: CASGGRTSGRGDIQYF; CDR3 DNA: TGCGCCAGCGGCGGGAGAACTAGCGGGAGGGGGGACATTCAGTACTTC
V gene: TRBV27; D gene: TRBD2; J gene: TRBJ2-5; clone size: NA; CDR3 protein: CASSLSSGRGETQYF; CDR3 DNA: TGTGCCAGCAGTTTATCTAGCGGGAGGGGAGAGACCCAGTACTTC